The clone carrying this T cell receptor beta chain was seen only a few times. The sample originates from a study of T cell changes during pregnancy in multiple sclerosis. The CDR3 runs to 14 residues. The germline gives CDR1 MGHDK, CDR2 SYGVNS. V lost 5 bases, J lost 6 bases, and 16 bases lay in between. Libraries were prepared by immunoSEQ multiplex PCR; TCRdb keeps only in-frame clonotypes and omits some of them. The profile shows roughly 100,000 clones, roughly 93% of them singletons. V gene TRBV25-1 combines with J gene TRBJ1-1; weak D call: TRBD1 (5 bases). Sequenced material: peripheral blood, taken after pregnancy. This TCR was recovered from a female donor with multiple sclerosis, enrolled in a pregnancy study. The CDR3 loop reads CASSPARAGAEAFF. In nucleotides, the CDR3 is TGTGCCAGCAGTCCAGCAAGGGCGGGGGCTGAAGCTTTCTTT.